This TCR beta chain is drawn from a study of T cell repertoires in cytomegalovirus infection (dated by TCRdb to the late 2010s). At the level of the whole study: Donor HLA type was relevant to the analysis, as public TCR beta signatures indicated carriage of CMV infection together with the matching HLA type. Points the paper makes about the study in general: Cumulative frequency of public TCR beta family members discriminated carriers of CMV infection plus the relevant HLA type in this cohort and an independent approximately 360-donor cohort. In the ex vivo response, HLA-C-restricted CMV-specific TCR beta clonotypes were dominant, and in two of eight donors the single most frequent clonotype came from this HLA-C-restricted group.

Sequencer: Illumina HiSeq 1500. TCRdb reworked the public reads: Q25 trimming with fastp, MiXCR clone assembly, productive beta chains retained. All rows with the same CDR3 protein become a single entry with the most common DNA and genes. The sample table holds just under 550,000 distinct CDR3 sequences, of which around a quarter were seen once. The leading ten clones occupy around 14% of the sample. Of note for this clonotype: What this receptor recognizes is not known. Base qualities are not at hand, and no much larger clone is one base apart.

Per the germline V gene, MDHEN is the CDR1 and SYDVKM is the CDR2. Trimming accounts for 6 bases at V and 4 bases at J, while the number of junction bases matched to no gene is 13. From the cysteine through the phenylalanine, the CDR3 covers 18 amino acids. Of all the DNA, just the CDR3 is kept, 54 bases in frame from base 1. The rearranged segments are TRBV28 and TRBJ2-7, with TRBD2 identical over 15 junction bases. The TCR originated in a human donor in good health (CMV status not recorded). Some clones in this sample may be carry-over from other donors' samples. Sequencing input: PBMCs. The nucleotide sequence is TGTGCCAGCAGCTCCCTCGGACTAGCGGGAGGGTCGTGGTACGAGCAGTACTTC. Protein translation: CASSSLGLAGGSWYEQYF.